This TCR beta chain was identified during a study of T cells in women clearing cervical HPV infection. Study context: Case blood drawn at lesion detection; control blood after infection cleared.

Clones were sequenced by immunoSEQ multiplex PCR, and TCRdb holds only the in-frame ones, with some missing. The sample table sets out some 46,000 clones. In the case of this clone: Its specificity is not known. From the germline J gene comes the end of the CDR3, since the read stops 3 residues before it.

HPV was found by MY09/MY11 PCR and dot-blot genotyping. In germline, CDR1 is MNHNS, CDR2 SASEGT. The CDR3 is 14 amino acids. V was clipped by 4 bases and J by 3 bases, with 13 bases between them. Study-level points and caveats: Repertoire richness, not evenness, was significantly elevated in CIN3+ cases versus controls. Effector/memory and HPV-specific T cells were not isolated, and association timing is unknown.

The sample was blood buffy coat. The TCR sequence derives from a woman aged 18 to 75 with a cervical HPV16 infection that either progressed to CIN3+ or cleared (not recorded which). The chain is built from TRBV6-1 and TRBJ2-7; D is possibly TRBD1 (5 bases). The sequenced CDR3 bases are TGTGCCAGCAGTGTCGTACAGGAATTCTACGAG. Translated: CASSVVQEFYE. From start to end, the CDR3 is CASSVVQEFYEQYF.